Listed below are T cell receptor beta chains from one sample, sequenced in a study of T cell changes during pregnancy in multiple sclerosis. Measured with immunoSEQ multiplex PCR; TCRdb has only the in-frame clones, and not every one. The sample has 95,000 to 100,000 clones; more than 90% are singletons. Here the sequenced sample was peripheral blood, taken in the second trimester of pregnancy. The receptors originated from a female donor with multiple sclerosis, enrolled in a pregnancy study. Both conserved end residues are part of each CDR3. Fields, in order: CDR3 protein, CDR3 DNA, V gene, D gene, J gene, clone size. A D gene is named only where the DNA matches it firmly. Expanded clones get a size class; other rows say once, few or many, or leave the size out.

CDR3aa: CASSSLIRVGRINQPQHF; CDR3nt: TGTGCCAGCAGTTCCCTCATCAGGGTTGGAAGGATCAATCAGCCCCAGCATTTT; v_gene: TRBV28; d_gene: NA; j_gene: TRBJ1-5; abundance: NA
CDR3aa: CASSPITGGAYNEQFF; CDR3nt: TGTGCCAGCAGTCCCATCACTGGAGGGGCCTACAATGAGCAGTTCTTC; v_gene: TRBV2; d_gene: NA; j_gene: TRBJ2-1; abundance: NA
CDR3aa: CASSLILAGGSTDTQYF; CDR3nt: TGTGCCAGCAGCTTAATCTTAGCGGGAGGGAGCACAGATACGCAGTATTTT; v_gene: TRBV7-9; d_gene: TRBD2; j_gene: TRBJ2-3; abundance: NA
CDR3aa: CASSPRAGGREQFF; CDR3nt: TGTGCCAGCAGCCCCAGGGCGGGAGGGCGTGAGCAGTTCTTC; v_gene: TRBV6-5; d_gene: TRBD2; j_gene: TRBJ2-1; abundance: NA
CDR3aa: CASRAGNEKLFF; CDR3nt: TGTGCCAGCAGGGCAGGGAACGAAAAACTGTTTTTT; v_gene: TRBV28; d_gene: NA; j_gene: TRBJ1-4; abundance: NA
CDR3aa: CASRRQGNTEAFF; CDR3nt: TGTGCCAGCAGGAGACAGGGGAACACTGAAGCTTTCTTT; v_gene: TRBV6-1; d_gene: TRBD1; j_gene: TRBJ1-1; abundance: NA
CDR3aa: CASSYNRDRLYEQYF; CDR3nt: TGTGCCAGCAGTTATAACCGGGACAGGCTCTACGAGCAGTACTTC; v_gene: TRBV27; d_gene: TRBD1; j_gene: TRBJ2-7; abundance: NA
CDR3aa: CASSLVGTGVRNEQYF; CDR3nt: TGTGCCAGCAGCTTAGTAGGGACAGGGGTTAGGAACGAGCAGTACTTC; v_gene: TRBV11-2; d_gene: TRBD1; j_gene: TRBJ2-7; abundance: NA
CDR3aa: CASSMGGQGSSGANVLTF; CDR3nt: TGTGCCAGTAGTATGGGCGGACAGGGGAGCTCTGGGGCCAACGTCCTGACTTTC; v_gene: TRBV19; d_gene: TRBD1; j_gene: TRBJ2-6; abundance: NA
CDR3aa: CASSLLGGGTGELFF; CDR3nt: TGTGCCAGCAGTCTCCTCGGCGGGGGGACCGGGGAGCTGTTTTTT; v_gene: TRBV6-5; d_gene: TRBD2; j_gene: TRBJ2-2; abundance: NA
CDR3aa: CASSVAGGPYEQYF; CDR3nt: TGTGCCAGCAGCGTAGCGGGAGGACCCTACGAGCAGTACTTC; v_gene: TRBV9; d_gene: TRBD2; j_gene: TRBJ2-7; abundance: once
CDR3aa: CASKARTGELFF; CDR3nt: TGTGCCTCCAAGGCGCGGACCGGGGAGCTGTTTTTT; v_gene: TRBV19; d_gene: NA; j_gene: TRBJ2-2; abundance: NA
CDR3aa: CSVERVGEAFF; CDR3nt: TGCAGCGTTGAACGGGTGGGTGAAGCTTTCTTT; v_gene: TRBV29-1; d_gene: NA; j_gene: TRBJ1-1; abundance: NA
CDR3aa: CASSSYRDSYEQYF; CDR3nt: TGTGCCAGCAGCTCCTACAGGGACTCCTACGAGCAGTACTTC; v_gene: TRBV7-8; d_gene: NA; j_gene: TRBJ2-7; abundance: NA
CDR3aa: CASSLQGQGAKTQYF; CDR3nt: TGTGCCAGCAGTTTGCAGGGACAGGGGGCTAAGACGCAGTATTTT; v_gene: TRBV27; d_gene: TRBD1; j_gene: TRBJ2-3; abundance: NA
CDR3aa: CASSAGQLNNQPQHF; CDR3nt: TGTGCCAGCAGCGCCGGACAGTTAAACAATCAGCCCCAGCATTTT; v_gene: TRBV7-8; d_gene: NA; j_gene: TRBJ1-5; abundance: NA
CDR3aa: CASSLSPTRSSYEQYF; CDR3nt: TGTGCCAGCAGTCTCAGCCCGACTAGATCCTCCTACGAGCAGTACTTC; v_gene: TRBV27; d_gene: NA; j_gene: TRBJ2-7; abundance: NA